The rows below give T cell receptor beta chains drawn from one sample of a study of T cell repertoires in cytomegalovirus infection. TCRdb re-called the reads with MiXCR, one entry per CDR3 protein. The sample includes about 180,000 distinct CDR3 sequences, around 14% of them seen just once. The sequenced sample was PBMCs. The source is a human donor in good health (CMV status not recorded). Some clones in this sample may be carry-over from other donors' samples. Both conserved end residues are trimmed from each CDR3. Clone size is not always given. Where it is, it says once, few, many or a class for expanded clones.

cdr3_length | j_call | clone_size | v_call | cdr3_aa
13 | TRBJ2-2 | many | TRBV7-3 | ASSDMRTGPGELF
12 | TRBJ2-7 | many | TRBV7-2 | ASSLTGGRGEQY
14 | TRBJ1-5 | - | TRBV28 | ASRGYQVNSNQPQH
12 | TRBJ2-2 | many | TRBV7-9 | ASSGHLNTGELF
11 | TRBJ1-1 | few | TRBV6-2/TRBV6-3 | ASSYSAYTEAF
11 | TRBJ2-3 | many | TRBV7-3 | ASSPGLADTQY
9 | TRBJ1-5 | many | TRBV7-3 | ASNRNQPQH
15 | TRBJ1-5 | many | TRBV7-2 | ASSLGNSHGGSQPQH
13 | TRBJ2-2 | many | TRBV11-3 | ASSLSPTTGVELF
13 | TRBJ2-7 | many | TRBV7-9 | ASRSGQGVSYEQY
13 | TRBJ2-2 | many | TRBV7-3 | ASSAKTGSTGELF
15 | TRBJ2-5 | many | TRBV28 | ASSLPQPSGSQETQY
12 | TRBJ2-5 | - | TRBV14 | ASSPPGLQETQY
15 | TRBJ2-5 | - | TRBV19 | ASSIHRSLVGSETQY
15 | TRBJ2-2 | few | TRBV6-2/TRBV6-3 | ASSPRGPSTNTGELF
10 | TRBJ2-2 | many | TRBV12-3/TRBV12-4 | ASTWGTGELF
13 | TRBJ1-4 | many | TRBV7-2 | ASSLIPGSVEKLF
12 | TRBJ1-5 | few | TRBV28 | ASSFHREDQPQH
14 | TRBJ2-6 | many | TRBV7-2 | ASPGQALSGANVLT
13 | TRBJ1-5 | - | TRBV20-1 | SAREAGTGNQPQH
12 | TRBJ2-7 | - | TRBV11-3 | ASSLAPGAYEQY
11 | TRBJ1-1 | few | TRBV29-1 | SVVSGRPTEAF
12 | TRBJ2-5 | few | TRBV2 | ASTLTGGKETQY
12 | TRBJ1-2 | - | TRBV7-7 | ASSSLEGEYGYT
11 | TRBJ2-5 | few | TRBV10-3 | AIGNRDRGTQY
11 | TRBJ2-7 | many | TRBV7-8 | ASSFTSSYEQY
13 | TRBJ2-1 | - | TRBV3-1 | ASSRRDRVFKEQF
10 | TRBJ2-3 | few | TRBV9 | ASSGDSDTQY
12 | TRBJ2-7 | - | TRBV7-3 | ASSLTPDPYEQY
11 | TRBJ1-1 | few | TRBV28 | ASARGPGTEAF
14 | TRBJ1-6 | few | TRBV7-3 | ASSSNRTRDNSPLH
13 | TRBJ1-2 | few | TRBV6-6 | ASSLLSGGVYGYT
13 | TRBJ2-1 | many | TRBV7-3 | ASSVDRGPFYEQF
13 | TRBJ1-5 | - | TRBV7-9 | ASSWGTDRDQPQH
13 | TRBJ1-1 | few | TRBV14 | ASSLGAQKPTEAF
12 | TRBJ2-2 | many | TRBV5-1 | ASSFYANTGELF
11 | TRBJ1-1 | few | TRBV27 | ASSTMGTAEAF
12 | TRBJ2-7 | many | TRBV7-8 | ASSFSSGSYEQY
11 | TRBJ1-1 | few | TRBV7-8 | ASSLAAGNQAF
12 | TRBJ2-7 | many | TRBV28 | ASRESGGTYEQY
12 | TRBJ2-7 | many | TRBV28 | ASSFLRDRDRQY
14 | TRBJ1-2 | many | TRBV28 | ASSLAGQGDSVGYT
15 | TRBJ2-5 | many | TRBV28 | ASSPPPLAGVQETQY
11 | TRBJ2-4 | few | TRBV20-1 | SAAELAKNIQY
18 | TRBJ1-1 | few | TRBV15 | ATSRDTYTDRGLMNTEAF
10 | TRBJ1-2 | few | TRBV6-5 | ASSRDNYGYT
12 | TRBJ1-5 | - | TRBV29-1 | SVANRDKGGPQH
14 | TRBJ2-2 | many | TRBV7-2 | ASSLQFGKNTGELF
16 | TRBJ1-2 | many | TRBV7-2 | ASSPHPTGAVKNYGYT
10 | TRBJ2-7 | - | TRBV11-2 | ASSSGLIEQY
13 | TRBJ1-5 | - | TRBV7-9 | ASSSSGGAGQPQH
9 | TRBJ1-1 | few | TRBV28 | ASITNTEAF
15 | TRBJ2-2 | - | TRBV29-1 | SVGVFGGRGNTGELF
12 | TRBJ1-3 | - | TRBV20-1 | SASPFMLGNTIY
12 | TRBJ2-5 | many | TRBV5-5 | ASGHPDGVETQY
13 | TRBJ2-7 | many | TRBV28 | ASSSDRGVPREQY
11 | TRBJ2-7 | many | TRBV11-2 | ASSLVLGGEQY
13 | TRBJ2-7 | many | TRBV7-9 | ASRHTGTGNYEQY
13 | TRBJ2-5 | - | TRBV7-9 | ASSFRDRELETQY